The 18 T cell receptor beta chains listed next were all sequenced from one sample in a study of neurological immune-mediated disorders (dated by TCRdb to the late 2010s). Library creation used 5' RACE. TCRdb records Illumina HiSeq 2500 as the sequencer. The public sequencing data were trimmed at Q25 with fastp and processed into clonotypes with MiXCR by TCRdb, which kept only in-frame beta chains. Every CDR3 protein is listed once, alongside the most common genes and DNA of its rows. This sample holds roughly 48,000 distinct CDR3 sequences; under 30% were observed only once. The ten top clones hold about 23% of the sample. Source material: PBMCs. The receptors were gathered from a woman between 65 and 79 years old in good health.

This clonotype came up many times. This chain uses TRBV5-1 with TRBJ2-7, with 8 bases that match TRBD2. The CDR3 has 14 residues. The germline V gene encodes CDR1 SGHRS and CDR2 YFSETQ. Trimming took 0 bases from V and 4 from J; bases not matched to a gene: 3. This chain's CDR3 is CASSLVAGGYEQYF. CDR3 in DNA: TGCGCCAGCAGCTTGGTGGCGGGAGGTTACGAGCAGTACTTC.

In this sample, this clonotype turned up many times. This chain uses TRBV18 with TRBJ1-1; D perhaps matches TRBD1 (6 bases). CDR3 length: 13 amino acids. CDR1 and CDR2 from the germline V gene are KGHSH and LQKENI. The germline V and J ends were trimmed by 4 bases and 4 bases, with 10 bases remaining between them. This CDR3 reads CASSLGAFTEAFF. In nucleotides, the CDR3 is TGTGCCAGCTCACTGGGGGCATTCACTGAAGCTTTCTTT.

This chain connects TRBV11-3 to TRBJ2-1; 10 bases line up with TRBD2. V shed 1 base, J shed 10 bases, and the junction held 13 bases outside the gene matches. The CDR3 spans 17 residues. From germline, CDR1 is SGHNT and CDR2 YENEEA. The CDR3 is CASSLGGSGGPAVEQFF. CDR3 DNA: TGTGCCAGCAGCTTAGGTGGTAGCGGGGGGCCGGCAGTGGAGCAGTTCTTC.

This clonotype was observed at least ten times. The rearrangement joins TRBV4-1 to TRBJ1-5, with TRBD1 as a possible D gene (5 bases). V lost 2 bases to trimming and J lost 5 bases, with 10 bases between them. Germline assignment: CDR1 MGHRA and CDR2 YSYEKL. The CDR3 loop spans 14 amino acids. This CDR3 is CASSQYGGDQPQHF. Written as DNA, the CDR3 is TGCGCCAGCAGCCAATACGGGGGTGATCAGCCCCAGCATTTT.

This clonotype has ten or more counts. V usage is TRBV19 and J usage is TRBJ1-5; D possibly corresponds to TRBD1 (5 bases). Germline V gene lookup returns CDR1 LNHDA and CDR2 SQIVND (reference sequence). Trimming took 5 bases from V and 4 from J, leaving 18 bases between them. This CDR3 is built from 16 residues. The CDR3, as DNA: TGTGCCAGTAGTCCCGGGACCGGGACTCGAAATCAGCCCCAGCATTTT. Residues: CASSPGTGTRNQPQHF. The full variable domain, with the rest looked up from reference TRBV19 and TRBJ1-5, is DGGITQSPKYLFRKEGQNVTLSCEQNLNHDAMYWYRQDPGQGLRLIYYSQIVNDFQKGDIAEGYSVSREKKESFPLTVTSAQKNPTAFYLCASSPGTGTRNQPQHFGDGTRLSIL.

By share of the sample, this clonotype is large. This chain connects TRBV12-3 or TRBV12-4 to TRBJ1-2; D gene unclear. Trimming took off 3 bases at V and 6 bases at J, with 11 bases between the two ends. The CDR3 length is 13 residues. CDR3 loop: CASSLATSHGYTF. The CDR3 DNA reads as TGTGCCAGCAGTTTGGCTACGAGCCATGGCTACACCTTC.

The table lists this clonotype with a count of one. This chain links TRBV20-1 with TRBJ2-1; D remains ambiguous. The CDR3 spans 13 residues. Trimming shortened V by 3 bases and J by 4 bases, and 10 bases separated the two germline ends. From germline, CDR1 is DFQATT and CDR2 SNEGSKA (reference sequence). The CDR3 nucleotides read TGCAGTGCTAGGGCCCCAGGTTACAATGAGCAGTTCTTC. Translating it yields CSARAPGYNEQFF.

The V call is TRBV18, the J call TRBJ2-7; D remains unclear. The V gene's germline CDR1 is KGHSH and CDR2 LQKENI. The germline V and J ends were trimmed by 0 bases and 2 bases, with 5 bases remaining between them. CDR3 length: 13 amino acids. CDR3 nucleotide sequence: TGTGCCAGCTCACCACCAGATACCTACGAGCAGTACTTC. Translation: CASSPPDTYEQYF.

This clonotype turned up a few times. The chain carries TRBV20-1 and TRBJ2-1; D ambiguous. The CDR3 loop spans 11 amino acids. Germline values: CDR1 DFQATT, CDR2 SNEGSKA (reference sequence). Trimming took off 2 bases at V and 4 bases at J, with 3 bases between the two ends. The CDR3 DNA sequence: TGCAGTGCTAGATCTTACAATGAGCAGTTCTTC. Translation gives CSARSYNEQFF.

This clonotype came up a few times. CDR3 sequence: CASSLAYFSTGSYEQYF. DNA of the CDR3: TGCGCCAGCAGCTTGGCCTATTTTTCGACAGGGAGCTACGAGCAGTACTTC. The chain has TRBV5-1 and TRBJ2-7; TRBD1 aligns across 7 bases. Germline V gene data show CDR1 as SGHRS and CDR2 as YFSETQ. This CDR3 is built from 17 residues. V shed 0 bases and J 3 bases; nucleotides not matched to a gene: 12.

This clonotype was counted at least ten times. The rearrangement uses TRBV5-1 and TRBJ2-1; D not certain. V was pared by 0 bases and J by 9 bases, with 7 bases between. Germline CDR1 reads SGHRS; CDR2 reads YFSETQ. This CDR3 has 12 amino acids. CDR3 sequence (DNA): TGCGCCAGCAGCTTGGTTGGGATTGAGCAGTTCTTC. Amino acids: CASSLVGIEQFF.

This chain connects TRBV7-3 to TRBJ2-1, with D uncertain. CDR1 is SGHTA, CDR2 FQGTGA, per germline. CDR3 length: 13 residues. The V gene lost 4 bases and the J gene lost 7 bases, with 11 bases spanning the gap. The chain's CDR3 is CASSSGPMNEQFF. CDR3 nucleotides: TGTGCCAGCAGCTCCGGGCCAATGAATGAGCAGTTCTTC.

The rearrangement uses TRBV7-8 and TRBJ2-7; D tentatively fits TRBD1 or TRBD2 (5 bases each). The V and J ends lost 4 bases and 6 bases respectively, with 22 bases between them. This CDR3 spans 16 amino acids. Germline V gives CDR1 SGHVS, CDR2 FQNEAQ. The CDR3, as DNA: TGTGCCAGCAGCTCCCTTTTGGGGGAGCTCTGGAGCGAGCAGTACTTC. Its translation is CASSSLLGELWSEQYF. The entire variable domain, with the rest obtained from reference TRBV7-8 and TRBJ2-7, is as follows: GAGVSQSPRYKVAKRGQDVALRCDPISGHVSLFWYQQALGQGPEFLTYFQNEAQLDKSGLPSDRFFAERPEGSVSTLKIQRTQQEDSAVYLCASSSLLGELWSEQYFGPGTRLTVT.

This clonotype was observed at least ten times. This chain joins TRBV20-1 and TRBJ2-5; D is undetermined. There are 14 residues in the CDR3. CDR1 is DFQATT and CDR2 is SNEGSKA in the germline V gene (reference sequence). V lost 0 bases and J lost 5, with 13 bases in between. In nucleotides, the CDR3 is TGCAGTGCTAGAGATATTCGGGCCGCGGAGACCCAGTACTTC. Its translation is CSARDIRAAETQYF.

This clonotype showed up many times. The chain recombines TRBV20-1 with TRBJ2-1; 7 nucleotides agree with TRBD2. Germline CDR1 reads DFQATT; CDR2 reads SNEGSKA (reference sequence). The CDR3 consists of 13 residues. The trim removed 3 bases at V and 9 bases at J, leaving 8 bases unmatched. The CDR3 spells CSASLQRDGEQFF. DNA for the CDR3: TGCAGTGCTAGTCTTCAGCGGGACGGTGAGCAGTTCTTC.

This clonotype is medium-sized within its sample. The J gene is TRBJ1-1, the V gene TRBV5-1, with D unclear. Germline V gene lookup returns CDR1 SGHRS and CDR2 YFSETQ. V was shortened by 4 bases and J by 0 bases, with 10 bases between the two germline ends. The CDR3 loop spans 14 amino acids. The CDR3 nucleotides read TGCGCCAGCAGCAGACGACACTTGAACACTGAAGCTTTCTTT. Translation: CASSRRHLNTEAFF.

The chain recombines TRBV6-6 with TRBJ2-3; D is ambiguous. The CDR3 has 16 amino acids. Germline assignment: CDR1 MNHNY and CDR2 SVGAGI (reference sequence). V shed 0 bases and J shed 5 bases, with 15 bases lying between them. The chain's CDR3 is CASSYSTPIFLDTQYF. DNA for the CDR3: TGTGCCAGCAGTTACTCGACCCCTATTTTCTTAGATACGCAGTATTTT.

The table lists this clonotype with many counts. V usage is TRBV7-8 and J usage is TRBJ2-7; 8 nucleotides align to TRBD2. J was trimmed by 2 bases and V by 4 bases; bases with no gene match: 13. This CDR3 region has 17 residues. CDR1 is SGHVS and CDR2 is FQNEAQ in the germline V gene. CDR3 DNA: TGTGCCAGCAGCTCATCGGGGGGGGGGCCCCTTACCTACGAGCAGTACTTC. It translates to CASSSSGGGPLTYEQYF.